Below are 11 T cell receptor beta chains sequenced from a single sample in a study of CD8+ T cells in alopecia areata. Extraction of RNA preceded its reverse transcription into cDNA, which served as the sequencing template. Clones were read by immunoSEQ multiplex PCR, and TCRdb kept only the in-frame ones, dropping some. This sample has 200,000 to 300,000 clones, each found more than once. Combined cutaneous lymph node cells underwent sorting by CD4, CD8alpha, NKG2D, NKG2ACE and additional markers. Sequencing input: CD4+ T cells sorted from a lymph node. These receptors came from a C3H/HeJ mouse with alopecia areata. Strain haplotype (MHC): H2-k.

A word on this clone: Gene and germline names: mouse. The DNA ends 4 residues before the CDR3 does, and the rest of the CDR3 is filled in from the germline J gene. Different DNA sequences within this sample yield the same CDR3. The V and J genes are TRBV1 and TRBJ2-1; 7 bases align to TRBD1. CDR1 is NSQYPW and CDR2 is LRSPGD in the germline V gene (reference sequence). Germline trimming cut 3 bases from V and 0 bases from J; bases unmatched to any gene: 2. CDR3 size: 15 residues. The CDR3 loop is CTCSAAGGNYAEQFF. Partial CDR3 DNA: TGCACCTGCAGTGCGGCAGGGGGTAACTATGCT.

As concerns this clone: Gene and germline names: mouse. The read stops 4 residues short of the end of the CDR3; the missing end is completed from the germline J gene. This chain connects TRBV13-1 to TRBJ2-7; 8 bases agree with TRBD2. The ends lost 3 bases at V and 3 bases at J; junction bases unmatched: 8. Germline V gene lookup returns CDR1 NSHNY and CDR2 SYGAGN. There are 15 residues in the CDR3. Incomplete CDR3 DNA: TGTGCCAGCAGTGCCCCGGCTGGGGGGAACTAT. Protein product: CASSAPAGGNY. In full, the CDR3 is CASSAPAGGNYEQYF.

This clone has just a few counts. Mouse names are used for the genes. The CDR3 end lies 4 residues beyond the end of the read and is filled in from the germline J gene. This same CDR3 is encoded by further DNA sequences in the sample. The chain uses TRBV13-1 and TRBJ2-4; 7 bases align to TRBD1. J lost 1 base, V lost 3 bases, and 2 bases had no gene match. Germline assignment: CDR1 NSHNY and CDR2 SYGAGN. The CDR3 totals 14 residues. CDR3 sequence reads: CASSAQGGQNTLYF. The sequenced CDR3 bases are TGTGCCAGCAGTGCCCAGGGGGGTCAAAAC.

This clone was seen a few times. These gene names are mouse names. The DNA ends 4 residues before the CDR3 does, and the rest of the CDR3 is filled in from the germline J gene. This chain links TRBV13-1 with TRBJ1-2; D is unresolved. Germline V lookup: CDR1 NSHNY, CDR2 SYGAGN. The V end was cut by 2 bases, the J end by 2 bases, with 10 bases between. The CDR3 covers 14 residues. This CDR3 is CASSEWGGNSDYTF. The DNA read from the CDR3 is TGTGCCAGCAGTGAGTGGGGAGGCAACTCC.

The sample holds a few counts of this clone. Gene names follow the mouse nomenclature. The CDR3 end is not reached by the read, which stops 4 residues before it; the germline J gene fills it in. The identical CDR3 is also encoded by other nucleotide sequences in the sample. This chain connects TRBV5 to TRBJ2-7, with a tentative D call TRBD1 (6 bases). The CDR3 is made up of 13 amino acids. CDR1 is LGHNA and CDR2 is YNLKQL in the germline V gene (reference sequence). The sequenced part of the CDR3 DNA is TGTGCCAGCAGCCAAGACAGGGGATAT. This encodes CASSQDRGY. The whole CDR3 sequence is CASSQDRGYEQYF.

This clone was counted only a few times. Mouse germline and gene names are used. The read halts 4 residues ahead of the CDR3 end, with the missing end drawn from the germline J gene. The gene calls are TRBV1 and TRBJ2-3; 8 nucleotides match TRBD1. The CDR3 runs to 16 residues. CDR1 NSQYPW and CDR2 LRSPGD come from the germline V gene (reference sequence). V lost 5 bases and J lost 3; bases outside the gene matches: 10. The CDR3 region is CTCSPPGQGGAETLYF. CDR3 DNA, as far as it was read: TGCACCTGCAGTCCCCCCGGACAGGGAGGGGCAGAA.

On this clone: Gene names refer to mouse genes. The CDR3 end is not reached by the read, which stops 4 residues before it; the germline J gene fills it in. Other nucleotide sequences in the sample specify the same CDR3. V is TRBV13-2 and J is TRBJ2-7, with D unresolved. V lost 0 bases, J lost 0 bases, and 4 bases lay in between. In germline, CDR1 is NNHNN, CDR2 SYGAGS (reference sequence). This CDR3 contains 13 residues. The CDR3 region is CASGDEGSYEQYF. The CDR3 DNA, read in part, is TGTGCCAGCGGTGATGAGGGCTCCTAT.

This clone has only a few counts. Any gene name here is a mouse gene name. Sequencing ends 4 residues short of the CDR3 end; the germline J gene provides the rest. Other nucleotide sequences from this sample produce the same CDR3. J is TRBJ2-3 and V is TRBV13-1; TRBD2 agrees at 7 bases. With V trimmed by 3 bases and J by 4 bases, 8 bases remained unmatched. Germline V CDR1 and CDR2: NSHNY, SYGAGN. The CDR3 covers 15 residues. The CDR3 loop reads CASSGRTGGTETLYF. The covered CDR3 bases are TGTGCCAGCAGTGGACGGACGGGGGGGACAGAA.

Details on this clone: All gene names here are mouse names. The sequenced fragment ends 4 residues before the CDR3 boundary, so the rest is inferred from the germline J gene. Other nucleotide sequences from this sample produce the same CDR3. The V call is TRBV1, the J call TRBJ2-5; weak D call: TRBD2 (6 bases). The CDR3 spans 14 residues. V was trimmed by 4 bases and J by 2 bases, leaving 10 bases between them. Germline V CDR1 and CDR2: NSQYPW, LRSPGD (reference sequence). CDR3 DNA, as far as it was read: TGCACCTGCAGTGGTCTGGGGAGCCAAGAC. Amino acids: CTCSGLGSQD. The entire CDR3 protein is CTCSGLGSQDTQYF.

This clone was counted a few times. Gene labels here are mouse ones. The read terminates 4 residues ahead of where the CDR3 ends, so the germline J gene completes it. This chain links TRBV12-1 with TRBJ2-2; a possible D gene is TRBD1 (6 bases). V was shortened by 0 bases and J by 1 base, with 8 bases between the two germline ends. Germline V gene lookup returns CDR1 SGHSN and CDR2 HYEKVE. The CDR3 spans 15 residues. CDR3 bases read: TGTGCCAGCTCTCTCCGGGACAAAAACACCGGG. Protein product: CASSLRDKNTG. The entire CDR3 sequence reads CASSLRDKNTGQLYF. Combining the CDR3 with reference TRBV12-1 and TRBJ2-2 gives the whole variable domain DSGVVQSPRHIIKEKGGRSVLTCIPISGHSNVVWYQQTLGKELKFLIQHYEKVERDKGFLPSRFSVQQFDDYHSEMNMSALELEDSAMYFCASSLRDKNTGQLYFGEGSKLTVL.

In regard to this clone: This may be a read error: a much more frequent sequence differs by one nucleotide. The genes and germline here are from mouse. The read halts 4 residues ahead of the CDR3 end, with the missing end drawn from the germline J gene. The chain has TRBV19 and TRBJ1-1; D ambiguous. The CDR3 is 12 amino acids. With 4 bases removed from V and 3 bases from J, the gap between germline ends came to 7 bases. CDR1 is FNHDT, CDR2 SITEND, per germline (reference sequence). The sequenced CDR3 bases are TGTGCCAGCAGTGATCAGCACACA. Residues: CASSDQHT. The full CDR3 sequence reads CASSDQHTEVFF.